Sequencing of this T cell receptor beta chain was carried out in a study of T cell changes during pregnancy in multiple sclerosis. Repertoires were generated with immunoSEQ multiplex PCR, while TCRdb's copy carries only in-frame clones and drops some. The top ten hold less than 6% of the sample, which has 50,000 to 80,000 clones, roughly nine tenths seen once. Germline values: CDR1 SGHRS, CDR2 YFSETQ. V lost 4 bases and J lost 0, with 14 bases in between. The CDR3 length is 16 residues. The receptor comes from a female donor with multiple sclerosis, enrolled in a pregnancy study. This chain uses TRBV5-1 with TRBJ1-3; a weak D match, TRBD1 (5 bases). Sequenced material: CD8+ T cells from peripheral blood mononuclear cells, taken before pregnancy. CDR3 region: CASSLETENSGNTIYF. CDR3 nucleotide sequence: TGCGCCAGCAGCCTGGAGACAGAAAACTCTGGAAACACCATATATTTT.